The clone carrying this TCR beta chain turned up a few times. Antigen unknown. This sample is drawn from a study of identical twins. Whole-study results and caveats: Analyses of zero insertions could, in part, be confounded by invariant MAIT and iNKT cells.

TCRdb used MiXCR to reprocess the 5' RACE reads, holding one entry per CDR3 protein. The data contain around 1.7 million distinct CDR3 sequences, roughly 35% of them singletons. V was trimmed by 0 bases and J by 4 bases, leaving 11 bases between them. From germline, CDR1 is SGHRS and CDR2 YFSETQ. This CDR3 has 14 amino acids. The V gene is TRBV5-1, the J gene TRBJ2-7, with TRBD2 as a possible D gene (6 bases). The receptor was isolated from a newborn girl in good health. The sequenced material came from cord blood. The CDR3, as DNA: TGCGCCAGCAGCTTGGGCGGGGAGTTATACGAGCAGTACTTC. Amino acids: CASSLGGELYEQYF. The variable domain in full, completed from reference TRBV5-1 and TRBJ2-7, reads KAGVTQTPRYLIKTRGQQVTLSCSPISGHRSVSWYQQTPGQGLQFLFEYFSETQRNKGNFPGRFSGRQFSNSRSEMNVSTLELGDSALYLCASSLGGELYEQYFGPGTRLTVT.